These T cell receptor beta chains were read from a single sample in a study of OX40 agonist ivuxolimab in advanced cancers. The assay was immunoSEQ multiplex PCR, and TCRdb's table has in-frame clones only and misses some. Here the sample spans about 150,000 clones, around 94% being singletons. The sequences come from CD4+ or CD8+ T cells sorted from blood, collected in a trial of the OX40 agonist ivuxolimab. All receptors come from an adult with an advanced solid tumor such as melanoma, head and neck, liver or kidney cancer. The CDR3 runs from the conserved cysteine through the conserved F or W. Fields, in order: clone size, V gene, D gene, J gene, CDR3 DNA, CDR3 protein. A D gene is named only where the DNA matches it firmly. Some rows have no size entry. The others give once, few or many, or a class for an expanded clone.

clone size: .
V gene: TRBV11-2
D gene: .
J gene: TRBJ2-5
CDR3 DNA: TGTGCCAGCAGCTTTAGTTTAGGGGAAGAGACCCAGTACTTC
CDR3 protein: CASSFSLGEETQYF

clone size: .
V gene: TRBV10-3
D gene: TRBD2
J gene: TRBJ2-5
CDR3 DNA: TGTGCCATCAGGGGGACTAGCGGCCAAGAGACCCAGTACTTC
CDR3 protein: CAIRGTSGQETQYF

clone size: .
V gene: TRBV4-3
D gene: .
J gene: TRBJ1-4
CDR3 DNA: TGCGCCAGCAGCCAAGATCGTTCGGCAACTAATGAAAAACTGTTTTTT
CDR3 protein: CASSQDRSATNEKLFF

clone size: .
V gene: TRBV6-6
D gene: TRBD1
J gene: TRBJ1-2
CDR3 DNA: TGTGCCATTACTTTTCAGGGGGCTAACTATGGCTACACCTTC
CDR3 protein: CAITFQGANYGYTF

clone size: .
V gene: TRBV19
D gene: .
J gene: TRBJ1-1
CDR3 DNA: TGTGCCAGTAGTATAGTTCGGTACAACACTGAAGCTTTCTTT
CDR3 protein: CASSIVRYNTEAFF

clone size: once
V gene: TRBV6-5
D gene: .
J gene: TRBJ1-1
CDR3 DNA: TGTGCCAGCAGTTACGGGTCCCGTACTCTTGAAGCTTTCTTT
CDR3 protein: CASSYGSRTLEAFF

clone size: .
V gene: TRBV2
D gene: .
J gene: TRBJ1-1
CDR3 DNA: TGTGCCAGCAGCATTTGGGGGCGCGGGGTCACTGAAGCTTTCTTT
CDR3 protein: CASSIWGRGVTEAFF

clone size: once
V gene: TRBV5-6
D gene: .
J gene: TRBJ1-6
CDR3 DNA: TGTGCCAGCAGCAGAGGACAGACCAATTCACCCCTCCACTTT
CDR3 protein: CASSRGQTNSPLHF

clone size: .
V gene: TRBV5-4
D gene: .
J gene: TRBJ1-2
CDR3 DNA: TGTGCCACGGATCCGGGGGCATATTGTGATGGCTACACCTTC
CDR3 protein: CATDPGAYCDGYTF

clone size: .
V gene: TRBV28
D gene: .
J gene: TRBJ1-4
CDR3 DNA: TGTGCCAGCAGATCTATACCGGGGCGAAGGGGTGAAAAACTGTTTTTT
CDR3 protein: CASRSIPGRRGEKLFF

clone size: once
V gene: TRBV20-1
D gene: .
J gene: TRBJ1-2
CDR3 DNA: TGCAGTGCTAGTGGCGGGAGTGGCTACACCTTC
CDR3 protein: CSASGGSGYTF

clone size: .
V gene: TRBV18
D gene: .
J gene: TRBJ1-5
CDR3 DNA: TGTGCCAGCTCACCCCGAGACCCAGGGGTGGGCAATCAGCCCCAGCATTTT
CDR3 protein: CASSPRDPGVGNQPQHF

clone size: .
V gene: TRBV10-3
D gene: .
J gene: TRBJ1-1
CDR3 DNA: TGTGCCATCAGTCCCCAGGGGAACACTGAAGCTTTCTTT
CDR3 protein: CAISPQGNTEAFF

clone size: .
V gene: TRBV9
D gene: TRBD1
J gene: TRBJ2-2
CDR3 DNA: TGTGCCAGCAGCGCTCCCGGGACAGGTAACACCGGGGAGCTGTTTTTT
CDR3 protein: CASSAPGTGNTGELFF

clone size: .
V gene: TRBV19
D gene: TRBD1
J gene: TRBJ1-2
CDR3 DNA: TGTGCCAGTACCCCAGGGGGCGGGGTGCCGAATGGCTACACCTTC
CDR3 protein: CASTPGGGVPNGYTF

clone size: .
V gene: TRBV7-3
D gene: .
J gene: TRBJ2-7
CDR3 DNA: TGTGCCAGCAGCGTAGCAGGGCAGACCAACTACGAGCAGTACTTC
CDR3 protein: CASSVAGQTNYEQYF

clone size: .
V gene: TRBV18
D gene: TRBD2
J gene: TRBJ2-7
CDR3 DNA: TGTGCCAGCTCACCCCTCTCACTAGCGGGGGACGAGCAGTACTTC
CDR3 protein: CASSPLSLAGDEQYF

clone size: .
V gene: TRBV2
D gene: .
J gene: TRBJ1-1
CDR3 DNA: TGTGCCAGCAGGGATGGGGGTCAGGGTACCACTGAAGCTTTCTTT
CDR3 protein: CASRDGGQGTTEAFF

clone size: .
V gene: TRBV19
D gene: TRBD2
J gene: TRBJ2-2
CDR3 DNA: TGTGCCAGTAGTCCTCGGGAGCGGGGGGTCACCGGGGAGCTGTTTTTT
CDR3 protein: CASSPRERGVTGELFF

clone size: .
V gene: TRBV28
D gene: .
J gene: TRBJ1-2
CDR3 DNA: TGTGCCAGCAGTTTATGGGTACAGGGTGCTGGCTACACCTTC
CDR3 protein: CASSLWVQGAGYTF

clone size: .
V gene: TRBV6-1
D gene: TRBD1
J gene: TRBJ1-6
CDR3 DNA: TGTGCCAGCAGTGGCCGACAGGGGGCCTATAATTCACCCCTCCACTTT
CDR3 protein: CASSGRQGAYNSPLHF

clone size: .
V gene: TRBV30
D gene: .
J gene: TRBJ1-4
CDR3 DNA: TGTGCCTGGCGGGTTCATCTGGATGAAAAACTGTTTTTT
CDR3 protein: CAWRVHLDEKLFF

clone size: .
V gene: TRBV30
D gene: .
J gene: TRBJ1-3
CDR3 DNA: TGTGCCTATTCGAGGGATTTCTCTGGAAACACCATATATTTT
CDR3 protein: CAYSRDFSGNTIYF

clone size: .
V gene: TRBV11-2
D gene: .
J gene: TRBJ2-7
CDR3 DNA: TGTGCCAGCAGCCACCCCCCCAGATCGGGAGTCCACGAGCAGTACTTC
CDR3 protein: CASSHPPRSGVHEQYF

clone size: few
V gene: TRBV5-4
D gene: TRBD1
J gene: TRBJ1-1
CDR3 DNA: TGTGCCAGCAGCAAATATACAGGGGGAGGGACTGAAGCTTTCTTT
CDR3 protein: CASSKYTGGGTEAFF

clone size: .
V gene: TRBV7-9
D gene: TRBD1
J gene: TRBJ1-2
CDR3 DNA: TGTGCCAGCAGTCCAGCCGACAGGGCACACTATGGCTACACCTTC
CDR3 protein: CASSPADRAHYGYTF

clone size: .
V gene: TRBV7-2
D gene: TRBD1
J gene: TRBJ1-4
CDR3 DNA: TGTGCCAGCAGCTTTGCCGGGGACAGGGCCCGTGGAAAACTGTTTTTT
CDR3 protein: CASSFAGDRARGKLFF

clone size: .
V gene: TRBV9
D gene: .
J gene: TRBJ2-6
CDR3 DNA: TGTGCCAGCAGCGTTGGTGGGGCCAACGTCCTGACTTTC
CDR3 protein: CASSVGGANVLTF

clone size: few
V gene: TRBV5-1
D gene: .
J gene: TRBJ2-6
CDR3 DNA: TGCGCCAGCAGCTTGGCGGGACCGGGCTCTGGGGCCAACGTCCTGACTTTC
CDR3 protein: CASSLAGPGSGANVLTF

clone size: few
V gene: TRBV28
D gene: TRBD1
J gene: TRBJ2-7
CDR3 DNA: TGTGCCAGCAGTCCTTGGACAGGGGGTGGTGAGCAGTACTTC
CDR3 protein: CASSPWTGGGEQYF

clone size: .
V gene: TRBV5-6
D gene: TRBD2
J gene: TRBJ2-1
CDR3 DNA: TGTGCCAGCAGCTCCTCTAGCGGGCCCGCCTACAATGAGCAGTTCTTC
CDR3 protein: CASSSSSGPAYNEQFF

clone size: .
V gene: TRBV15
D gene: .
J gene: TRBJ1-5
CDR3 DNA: TGTGCCACCAGCGAGGGGACCTTCCCCCAGCATTTT
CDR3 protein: CATSEGTFPQHF

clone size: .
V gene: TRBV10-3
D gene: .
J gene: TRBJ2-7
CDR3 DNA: TGTGCCATCAGTTGGAGCGGAGATAACCTACGAGAGCAGTACTTC
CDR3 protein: CAISWSGDNLREQYF

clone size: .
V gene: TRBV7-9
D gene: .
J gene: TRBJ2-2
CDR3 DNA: TGTGCCAGCAGCCCCGAGGGTTACGGGGAGCTGTTTTTT
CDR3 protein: CASSPEGYGELFF

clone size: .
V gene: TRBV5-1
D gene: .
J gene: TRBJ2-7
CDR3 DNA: TGCGCCAGCAGCTCAGGGTGGTACTACGAGCAGTACTTC
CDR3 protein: CASSSGWYYEQYF

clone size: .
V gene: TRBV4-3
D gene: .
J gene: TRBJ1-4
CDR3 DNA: TGCGCCAGCAGCCAACAGACGGGGCCAAATGAAAAACTGTTTTTT
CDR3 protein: CASSQQTGPNEKLFF

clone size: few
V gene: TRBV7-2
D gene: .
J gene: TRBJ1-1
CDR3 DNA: TGTGCCAGCAGCCCCCAGTCTAACACTGAAGCTTTCTTT
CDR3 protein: CASSPQSNTEAFF

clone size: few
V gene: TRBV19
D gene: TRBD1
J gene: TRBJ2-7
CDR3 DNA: TGTGCCAGTAGTAGAGGGACAGTGAGCTCCTACGAGCAGTACTTC
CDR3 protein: CASSRGTVSSYEQYF

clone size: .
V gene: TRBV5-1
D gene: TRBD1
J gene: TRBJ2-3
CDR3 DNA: TGCGCCAGCAGCTTGACCACGGGACAGAGCACAGATACGCAGTATTTT
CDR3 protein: CASSLTTGQSTDTQYF

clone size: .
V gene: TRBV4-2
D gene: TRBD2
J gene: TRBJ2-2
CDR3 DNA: TGTGCCAGCAGCGCCCCTAGCGGGGGGAGGACCGGGGAGCTGTTTTTT
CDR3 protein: CASSAPSGGRTGELFF

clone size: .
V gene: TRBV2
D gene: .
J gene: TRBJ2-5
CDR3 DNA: TGTGCCAGCAGCGCCGTTGTTTTCCAAGAGACCCAGTACTTC
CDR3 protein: CASSAVVFQETQYF

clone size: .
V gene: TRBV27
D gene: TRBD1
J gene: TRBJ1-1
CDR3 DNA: TGTGCCAGCAGTTTAAAGAGCGGGACAGGGAACACTGAAGCTTTCTTT
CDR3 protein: CASSLKSGTGNTEAFF

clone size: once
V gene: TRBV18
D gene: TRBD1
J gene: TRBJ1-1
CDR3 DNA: TGTGCCAGCTCACCAAGTGCCCAGGGGGGCACTGAAGCTTTCTTT
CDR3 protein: CASSPSAQGGTEAFF

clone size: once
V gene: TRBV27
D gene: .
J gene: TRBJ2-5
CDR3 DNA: TGTGCCAGCAGTTTAAATTTCCGGGGTCTCCAAGAGACCCAGTACTTC
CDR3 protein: CASSLNFRGLQETQYF

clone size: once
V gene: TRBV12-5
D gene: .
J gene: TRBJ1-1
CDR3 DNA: TGTGCTAGTGGATTGGACCTTACCACTGAAGCTTTCTTT
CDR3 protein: CASGLDLTTEAFF

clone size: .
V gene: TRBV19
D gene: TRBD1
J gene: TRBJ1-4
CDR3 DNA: TGTGCCAGTAGTATTAAGACAGGGGGCCATGAAAAACTGTTTTTT
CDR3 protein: CASSIKTGGHEKLFF

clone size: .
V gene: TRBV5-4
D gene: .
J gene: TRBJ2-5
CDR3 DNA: TGTGCCAGCAGCTTGTGGGGAGGTCCGGGGACCCAGTACTTC
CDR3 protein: CASSLWGGPGTQYF

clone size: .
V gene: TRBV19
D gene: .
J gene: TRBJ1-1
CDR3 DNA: TGTGCCAGTAGTATAGCCTTAAGGGCCACTGAAGCTTTCTTT
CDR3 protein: CASSIALRATEAFF

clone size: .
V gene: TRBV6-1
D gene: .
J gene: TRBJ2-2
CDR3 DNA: TGTGCCAGCAGCCTAAGGCCCGGCACCGGGGAGCTGTTTTTT
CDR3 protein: CASSLRPGTGELFF

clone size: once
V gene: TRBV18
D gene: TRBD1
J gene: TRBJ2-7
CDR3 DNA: TGTGCCAGCTCCCGCGGGACAGGGTGGGACGAGCAGTACTTC
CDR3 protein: CASSRGTGWDEQYF

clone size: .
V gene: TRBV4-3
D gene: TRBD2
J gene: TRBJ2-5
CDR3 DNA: TGCGCCAGCAGCCAAGATCTTCAAGCGGGGCAAGAGACCCAGTACTTC
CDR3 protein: CASSQDLQAGQETQYF

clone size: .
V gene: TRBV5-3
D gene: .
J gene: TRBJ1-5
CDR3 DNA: TGTGCCAGAAGCCTTCATTGGACCGACAGGACCCGTTATAGCAATCAGCCCCAGCATTTT
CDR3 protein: CARSLHWTDRTRYSNQPQHF

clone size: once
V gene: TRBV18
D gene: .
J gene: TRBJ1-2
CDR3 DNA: TGTGCCAGCTCACCCCCGGCGGGCCATGGCTACACCTTC
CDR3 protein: CASSPPAGHGYTF

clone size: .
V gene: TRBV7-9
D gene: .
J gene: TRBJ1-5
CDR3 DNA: TGTGCCAGCAGCTTGATGAGCAATCAGCCCCAGCATTTT
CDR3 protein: CASSLMSNQPQHF

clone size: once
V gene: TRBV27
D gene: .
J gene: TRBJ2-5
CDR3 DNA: TGTGCCAGCAGACCCCAGGGGGAGACCCAGTACTTC
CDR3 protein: CASRPQGETQYF

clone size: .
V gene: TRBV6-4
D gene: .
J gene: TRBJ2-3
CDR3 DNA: TGTGCCAGCAGTGCCCCCTCCGGTACGCAGTATTTT
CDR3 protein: CASSAPSGTQYF

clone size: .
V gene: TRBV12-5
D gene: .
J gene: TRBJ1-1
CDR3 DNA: TGTGCTAGTGGTTCCCTGGACAGGAACACTGAAGCTTTCTTT
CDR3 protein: CASGSLDRNTEAFF

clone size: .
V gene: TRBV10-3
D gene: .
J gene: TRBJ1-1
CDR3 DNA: TGTGCCATCAGAGGGACACAACAAAACACTGAAGCTTTCTTT
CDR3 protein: CAIRGTQQNTEAFF

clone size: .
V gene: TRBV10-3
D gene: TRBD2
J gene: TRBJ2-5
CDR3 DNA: TGTGCCATCAGTGAGAAGCGGCGACTAGCGGGGGGGCGACAAGAGACCCAGTACTTC
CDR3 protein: CAISEKRRLAGGRQETQYF

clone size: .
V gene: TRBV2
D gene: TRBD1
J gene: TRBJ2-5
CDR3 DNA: TGTGCCATTCTCACTCCGGGACAGGGGGAAGAGACCCAGTACTTC
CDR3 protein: CAILTPGQGEETQYF